Listed here are 18 T cell receptor beta chains from one sample, sequenced in a study of blood T cell repertoires in COVID-19. Here immunoSEQ multiplex PCR was the method, and the copy in TCRdb shows in-frame clones only, minus some. The sample gives roughly 410,000 clones, roughly 86% of which show up once; roughly 2.1% is in the top ten. The specimen sequenced was peripheral blood. The source is a woman aged 60-75 years with COVID-19, enrolled during active disease.

This clone was seen more than once but under ten times. This rearrangement joins TRBV21-1 to TRBJ2-2; the table's D call, TRBD2, has no DNA check behind it. TRBV21-1 is termed a pseudogene. This CDR3 has 18 residues. The DNA for the CDR3 is TGTGCCAGCAGCAGCGGTAGCGGGGGTGACGCGAACACCGGGGAGCTGTTTTTT. Amino acids: CASSSGSGGDANTGELFF.

The V call is TRBV5-1, the J call TRBJ2-7; 10 nucleotides match TRBD1. Germline CDR1 reads SGHRS; CDR2 reads YFSETQ. J gave up 8 bases and V 4 bases, and 9 bases lay outside the gene matches. The CDR3 totals 14 residues. The CDR3 protein is CASSNPGTGVKQYF. DNA of the CDR3: TGCGCCAGCAGCAACCCTGGGACAGGGGTTAAGCAGTACTTC.

The chain links TRBV20-1 to TRBJ1-4; TRBD1 is a possible D gene (5 bases). Germline loops: CDR1 DFQATT, CDR2 SNEGSKA (reference sequence). The CDR3 is 13 amino acids. V was shortened by 3 bases and J by 5 bases, with 10 bases between the two germline ends. CDR3 in amino acids: CSASYGANEKLFF. The CDR3 DNA reads as TGCAGTGCTAGTTATGGGGCCAATGAAAAACTGTTTTTT.

CDR3 region: CASSYGGIYEQYF. CDR3 bases: TGTGCCAGCAGTTATGGGGGGATCTACGAGCAGTACTTC. The chain recombines TRBV6-5 with TRBJ2-7; maybe TRBD2 (6 bases). The CDR3 length is 13 residues. CDR1 is MNHEY, CDR2 SVGAGI, per germline. Trimming took 3 bases from V and 3 from J, leaving 9 bases between them.

This chain connects TRBV11-2 to TRBJ2-3, with 7 positions matching TRBD1. After removal of 3 bases from V and 4 bases from J, the junction contained 7 bases not matched to a gene. Germline V gene data show CDR1 as SGHAT and CDR2 as FQNNGV. The CDR3 is 15 residues long. This chain's CDR3 is CASSLSRGTSDTQYF. The CDR3, as DNA: TGTGCCAGCAGCTTGTCCAGGGGGACGTCAGATACGCAGTATTTT.

V and J are TRBV27 and TRBJ2-7; 9 nucleotides line up with TRBD1. The CDR3 loop spans 15 amino acids. Germline values: CDR1 MNHEY, CDR2 SMNVEV (reference sequence). Trimming at V came to 4 bases and at J to 3 bases, leaving 7 bases not matched to a gene. CDR3 nucleotides: TGTGCCAGCAGTTCCGCCGGGACAGGGAACTACGAGCAGTACTTC. Its translation: CASSSAGTGNYEQYF.

The CDR3 sequence: CASSDLATDTQYF. The DNA of the CDR3 is TGTGCCAGCAGTGACCTGGCCACAGATACGCAGTATTTT. The chain employs TRBV6-1 and TRBJ2-3; the D is unclear. The V gene's germline CDR1 is MNHNS and CDR2 SASEGT. Trimming took off 3 bases at V and 2 bases at J, with 6 bases between the two ends. CDR3 length: 13 amino acids.

This clone turned up a few times. The chain has TRBV7-8 and TRBJ1-5; 8 bases line up with TRBD1. V lost 5 bases to trimming and J lost 4 bases; unmatched junction nucleotides: 7. Germline V gene lookup returns CDR1 SGHVS and CDR2 FQNEAQ. This CDR3 spans 15 amino acids. CDR3 sequence: CASSRRTGRNQPQHF. CDR3 nucleotide sequence: TGTGCCAGCAGCCGACGGACAGGGCGAAATCAGCCCCAGCATTTT. The full variable domain, its missing parts supplied by reference TRBV7-8 and TRBJ1-5, is GAGVSQSPRYKVAKRGQDVALRCDPISGHVSLFWYQQALGQGPEFLTYFQNEAQLDKSGLPSDRFFAERPEGSVSTLKIQRTQQEDSAVYLCASSRRTGRNQPQHFGDGTRLSIL.

This chain links TRBV3-1 (or the pseudogene TRBV3-2) with TRBJ1-5; 9 bases are shared with TRBD1. Trimming at V came to 4 bases and at J to 0 bases, leaving 7 bases not matched to a gene. This CDR3 is 17 amino acids long. CDR1 and CDR2 from the germline V gene are LGHDT and YNNKEL (reference sequence). CDR3 sequence (DNA): TGTGCCAGCAGCCTCACAGGGGGCTCCGTTAGCAATCAGCCCCAGCATTTT. Protein: CASSLTGGSVSNQPQHF.

The chain uses TRBV27 and TRBJ1-5; D is perhaps TRBD1 (5 bases). This CDR3 is built from 15 residues. The V gene's germline CDR1 is MNHEY and CDR2 SMNVEV (reference sequence). The V gene lost 5 bases and the J gene lost 2 bases, with 13 bases spanning the gap. CDR3 DNA sequence: TGTGCCAGCAGTCCGTGGTCGGGGGGCAATCAGCCCCAGCATTTT. It specifies CASSPWSGGNQPQHF.

The genes are TRBV6-5 and TRBJ1-2; D is possibly TRBD1 (5 bases). Germline CDR1 MNHEY, CDR2 SVGAGI. The V end was cut by 7 bases, the J end by 3 bases, with 18 bases between. The CDR3 length is 15 residues. The CDR3 nucleotides are TGTGCCAGCACCTCGAGGGGATGGGAGGACTATGGCTACACCTTC. Translation: CASTSRGWEDYGYTF.

J is TRBJ2-2 and V is TRBV5-3, with 8 bases identical to TRBD1. TRBV5-3 carries the ORF label, with uncertain function. This CDR3 comprises 16 residues. Unmatched junction bases numbered 12, after V lost 5 bases and J lost 6 bases. The CDR3, as DNA: TGTGCCAGAAGTCCCCCCCTGGACAGGGAGGCCGGGGAGCTGTTTTTT. Translating it yields CARSPPLDREAGELFF.

The rearrangement links TRBV15 to TRBJ1-2; 8 bases are shared with TRBD1. The ends lost 3 bases at V and 2 bases at J; junction bases unmatched: 2. Germline values: CDR1 LNHNV, CDR2 YYDKDF (reference sequence). The CDR3 length is 14 residues. CDR3 DNA: TGTGCCACCAGCAGCAGGGGGCTGAACTATGGCTACACCTTC. Translation: CATSSRGLNYGYTF.

The chain employs TRBV5-6 and TRBJ2-7; D unresolved. Trimming pared 0 bases from V and 7 bases from J, leaving 5 bases between. CDR1 is SGHDT, CDR2 YYEEEE, per germline. CDR3 length equals 11 residues. The CDR3 nucleotides are TGTGCCAGCAGCTTGGCGGGTGAGCAGTACTTC. Translated: CASSLAGEQYF.

The chain couples TRBV6-5 to TRBJ1-1, with TRBD1 matching over 8 bases. The trim removed 5 bases at V and 6 bases at J, leaving 8 bases unmatched. The CDR3 sequence is 14 residues long. Germline V gene lookup returns CDR1 MNHEY and CDR2 SVGAGI. The CDR3 nucleotides are TGTGCCAGCAGTAGGGTTGGGACAGGCCCTGAAGCTTTCTTT. Translating gives CASSRVGTGPEAFF.

The rearrangement joins TRBV6-5 to TRBJ2-7; the match to TRBD1 covers 8 bases. This CDR3 has 14 amino acids. V was clipped by 2 bases and J by 6 bases; unmatched bases: 6. Germline V CDR1 and CDR2: MNHEY, SVGAGI. CDR3 sequence reads: CASSYRDRGGEQYF. The DNA for the CDR3 is TGTGCCAGCAGTTACCGAGACAGGGGAGGCGAGCAGTACTTC.

The V and J genes are TRBV28 and TRBJ1-2, with D uncertain. CDR1 is MDHEN and CDR2 is SYDVKM in the germline V gene. The CDR3 has 15 residues. V gave up 6 bases and J gave up 0 bases, with 14 bases separating them. CDR3 region: CASSPPGNPNYGYTF. The CDR3 DNA reads as TGTGCCAGCAGCCCCCCGGGGAACCCTAACTATGGCTACACCTTC.

This chain uses TRBV21-1 with TRBJ1-5. TRBV21-1 is a pseudogene. The CDR3 extends over 15 amino acids. The CDR3 DNA sequence: TGTGCCAGCAGCAAAGAGTTGGGGACTAGACAGCCCCAGCATTTT. It translates to CASSKELGTRQPQHF.